The clone carrying this TCR beta chain showed up many times. What it recognizes is unknown. Trimming pared 0 bases from V and 6 bases from J, leaving 8 bases between. The length of the CDR3 is 13 residues. Per the germline V gene, CDR1 is LGHNT and CDR2 is FRNRAP. These data come from a study of metastatic and nonmetastatic thyroid tumors. As for the study in general: Repertoires were compared across blood and tumor or nodule tissue from malignant and benign thyroid patients. Study observations and caveats: A significant increase in TCR beta diversity was reportedly seen in malignant thyroid tumors relative to benign nodules, in blood and tumor.

In the original workflow: Between-group CDR3 differences, defined by clinicopathological status, yielded a distant-metastasis classifier for papillary thyroid cancer. TCRdb re-clonotyped the PCR reads via MiXCR. The authors' filters were not applied to this entry. The table records tens of thousands of clones, less than 15% of them present only once. The entire patient cohort was treatment-naive prior to thyroid surgery. This receptor was identified in a female donor with papillary thyroid cancer or a benign thyroid nodule (not recorded which). Some clones in this sample may be carry-over from other donors' samples. The sample taken for sequencing was blood. J is TRBJ1-2 and V is TRBV12-5; D unclear. CDR3 in amino acids: CASGLVPADGYTF. Here the CDR3 DNA reads TGTGCTAGTGGTTTGGTACCCGCAGATGGCTACACCTTC.